This T cell receptor beta chain came from a study of T cells in Graves' hyperthyroidism and ophthalmopathy (dated by TCRdb to about 2019). The study in broad terms: Peripheral blood samples were taken at the time of initial diagnosis, prior to any treatment. The paper describes TCR Vbeta CDR3 sequencing of 120 to 150 peripheral blood samples, made up of approximately 40 ophthalmopathy patients, 70 to 75 hyperthyroidism patients and approximately 17 progressor patients. Prospective prediction of ophthalmopathy was tested in an independent validation cohort of 18 to 20 hyperthyroidism patients and roughly 16 patients who later progressed to ophthalmopathy. After blood sampling, hyperthyroidism patients were treated with methimazole at a starting dose of 30 mg daily, and ophthalmopathy patients were treated with high-dose intravenous methylprednisolone. To identify distinguishing TCR V-J signatures, a discovery cohort of around 98 patients was used, comprising 43 with Graves' ophthalmopathy and 57 with stable Graves' hyperthyroidism. The 100 discovery patients were divided at random into training and test sets in a 7:3 ratio. In over five Graves' hyperthyroidism patients, the study also compared T-cell repertoires from thyroid tissue with T-cell repertoires from blood.

This clonotype was counted at least ten times. It has no known antigen specificity. No quality values exist for individual bases; no much larger clone is one base distant. General findings and caveats noted by the study authors: Sample size was not statistically predetermined, and blinding of investigators to group allocation was not performed. During validation, the model predicted progression to ophthalmopathy a median of around 7 months ahead of onset, with just under 71% sensitivity and around 72% specificity. In cross-validation, a model built on a 13 V-J signature told ophthalmopathy apart from stable hyperthyroidism with approximately 90% sensitivity and approximately 81% specificity, and in testing the same model reached 80%/75%. Most expanded thyroid clonotypes (frequency above 0.001) were also detected in blood, a finding suggesting that blood repertoires may reflect thyroid immune responses.

The TCR beta CDR3 regions were amplified from RNA transcripts. The first round of RT-PCR for the TCR CDR3 was performed with the HTBI primer set and the Qiagen OneStep RT-PCR kit. Libraries were constructed in a second round of multiplex PCR, after which size selection and purification were carried out. Paired-end sequencing of the libraries was performed with 100 bp reads on an Illumina HiSeq2000. From the authors' description of their analysis: SOAPnuke was used to process the raw data, with reads discarded if the reads contained adapters or uncalled bases, had a mean Phred below 15, or lacked an exact constant-primer or identifier match. COPE v1.2.5 was used to merge the high-quality paired reads, and each unique nucleotide sequence was defined as a clonotype. MiTCR v1.1 was used to align the clonotypes against IMGT TRBV, TRBD and TRBJ reference segments. Only V-J combinations with frequency above 0.0001, covering about 99% of repertoires, were analysed. A TCS score was defined as the ratio between F50 (clonal expansion) and ExV (chaos), using BLOSUM62-based TCRdist between CDR3 peptides within each V-J. Welch's t-statistics and random forest reduced 450 to 600 V-J features to 10 to 15, which were used in a naive Bayes classifier (R e1071). TCRdb's own reprocessing of the public reads used fastp at Q25 and MiXCR and kept productive beta chains. A single entry per CDR3 protein holds the most common genes and DNA from its merged rows. The V and J calls shown here were made by TCRdb, not taken from the authors' results. The sample yields around 690,000 distinct CDR3 sequences; approximately 15% were counted once. The top ten clones comprise less than 20% of the sample.

Graves' hyperthyroidism was defined as stable when no progression to ophthalmopathy occurred over 18 months of follow-up. Hyperthyroidism patients were newly diagnosed, with disease duration under 2 months, and aged 18 to 65 years. Exclusion was applied to patients with uncontrolled infections, other autoimmune diseases, pregnancy or lactation. Diagnoses were based on clinical symptoms, serum thyroxine and TRAb, thyroid ultrasound and orbital computed tomography. Ficoll-Paque density gradient centrifugation was used to isolate PBMCs from approximately 11 ml of fresh peripheral blood. Trizol reagent was used to extract total RNA, and RNA quality was then checked on an Agilent 2100 Bioanalyzer. This receptor was identified in a man aged 45-60 years with Graves' hyperthyroidism. The sample consisted of blood.

The DNA reads as follows: TGTGCCAGCAGCTTAGGCAGGGCGAGCGAGCAGTACTTC. Its amino acids are CASSLGRASEQYF. Recombination linked TRBV11-3 to TRBJ2-7; a weak D assignment points to TRBD1 (5 bases agree). V is cut by 1 base and J by 6 bases, and the space between the germline ends is 10 bases. Including the terminal cysteine and phenylalanine, the CDR3 comprises 13 residues. Of the read, only the CDR3 DNA is kept; its 39 bases are in frame from base 1. CDR1 SGHNT and CDR2 YENEEA were looked up in the germline V gene.